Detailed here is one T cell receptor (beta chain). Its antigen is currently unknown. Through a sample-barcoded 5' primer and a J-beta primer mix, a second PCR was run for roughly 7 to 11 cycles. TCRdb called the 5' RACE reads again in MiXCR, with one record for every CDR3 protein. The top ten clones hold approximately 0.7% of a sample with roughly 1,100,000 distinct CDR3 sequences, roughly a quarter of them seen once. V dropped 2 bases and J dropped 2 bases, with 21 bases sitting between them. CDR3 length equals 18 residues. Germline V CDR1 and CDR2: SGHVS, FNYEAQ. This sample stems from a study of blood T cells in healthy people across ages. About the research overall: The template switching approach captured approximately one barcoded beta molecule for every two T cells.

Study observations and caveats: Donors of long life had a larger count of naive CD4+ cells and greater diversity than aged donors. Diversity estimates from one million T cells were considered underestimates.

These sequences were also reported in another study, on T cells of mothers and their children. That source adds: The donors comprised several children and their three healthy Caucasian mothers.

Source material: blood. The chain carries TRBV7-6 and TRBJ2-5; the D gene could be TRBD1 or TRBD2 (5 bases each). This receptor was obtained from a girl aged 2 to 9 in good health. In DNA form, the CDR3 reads TGTGCCAGCAGCTTACCCCAAAGCGGACACCAGATACAAGAGACCCAGTACTTC. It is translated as CASSLPQSGHQIQETQYF. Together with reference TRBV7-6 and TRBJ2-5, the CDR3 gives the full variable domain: GAGVSQSPRYKVTKRGQDVALRCDPISGHVSLYWYRQALGQGPEFLTYFNYEAQQDKSGLPNDRFSAERPEGSISTLTIQRTEQRDSAMYRCASSLPQSGHQIQETQYFGPGTRLLVL.